The 12 T cell receptor beta chains given below trace back to one sample, sequenced in a study of blood T cell repertoires in COVID-19. Clones were read by immunoSEQ multiplex PCR, and TCRdb kept only the in-frame ones, dropping some. The sample has around 200,000 clones, 80% to 90% seen once. Sequenced input: peripheral blood. All receptors come from a man aged 30 to 39 with active or convalescent COVID-19.

This clone showed up just a few times. This chain uses TRBV7-9 with TRBJ1-2; 7 nucleotides align to TRBD1. The CDR3 is 14 amino acids. J was trimmed by 5 bases and V by 1 base; bases with no gene match: 4. CDR1 SEHNR and CDR2 FQNEAQ come from the germline V gene (reference sequence). DNA of the CDR3: TGTGCCAGCAGCTTAGAGGGACAGCGGTATGGCTACACCTTC. Protein product: CASSLEGQRYGYTF.

Only a few counts were recorded for this clone. The chain recombines TRBV25-1 with TRBJ1-2, with 7 bases fitting TRBD1. V lost 3 bases to trimming and J lost 6 bases; unmatched junction nucleotides: 7. This CDR3 is built from 14 residues. CDR1 and CDR2 from the germline V gene are MGHDK and SYGVNS. The CDR3 reads CASSETGTENGYTF. In nucleotides, the CDR3 is TGTGCCAGCAGTGAGACCGGGACAGAGAATGGCTACACCTTC.

The genes are TRBV12-3 or TRBV12-4 and TRBJ2-1; no definite D call. The CDR3 has 13 residues. V lost 6 bases, J lost 1 base, and 7 bases lay in between. Here the CDR3 reads CASSPRSYNEQFF. CDR3 DNA: TGTGCCAGCAGCCCCCGGTCCTACAATGAGCAGTTCTTC.

The chain joins TRBV28 to TRBJ2-7, with D possibly TRBD1 on 5 matching bases. V gave up 4 bases and J gave up 5 bases, with 9 bases separating them. The germline gives CDR1 MDHEN, CDR2 SYDVKM. This CDR3 comprises 12 residues. The CDR3: CASSSGYDEQYV. The CDR3 region has the DNA TGTGCCAGCAGTTCAGGGTACGACGAGCAGTACGTC.

This clone was detected a few times. The V call is TRBV11-2, the J call TRBJ1-5; D remains ambiguous. V shed 1 base and J shed 6 bases, with 7 bases lying between them. Germline values: CDR1 SGHAT, CDR2 FQNNGV. This CDR3 has 13 residues. For the CDR3, the DNA is TGTGCCAGCAGCTTAGGGCCGGGTCAGCCCCAGCATTTT. Its protein product is CASSLGPGQPQHF.

The rearrangement links TRBV12-5 to TRBJ2-5; 12 nucleotides align to TRBD2. Germline CDR1 is LGHNT and CDR2 is FRNRAP. The CDR3 has 17 amino acids. The J segment lost 0 bases and the V segment lost 5 bases, leaving 7 bases of the junction unmatched. This CDR3 is CASGEKTSGRYQETQYF. As DNA, the CDR3 is TGTGCTAGTGGTGAGAAGACTAGCGGGAGATACCAAGAGACCCAGTACTTC.

This clone was found once. The sample holds other DNA sequences that translate to the same CDR3. V is TRBV18 and J is TRBJ1-3; TRBD1 might be the D (6 bases). The CDR3 runs to 13 residues. CDR1 is KGHSH and CDR2 is LQKENI in the germline V gene. V dropped 6 bases and J dropped 1 base, with 7 bases sitting between them. The CDR3 loop is CASSQGSGNTIYF. In DNA, the CDR3 is TGTGCCAGCTCCCAGGGGTCTGGAAACACCATATATTTT.

The rearrangement uses TRBV6-8 and TRBJ2-1; a weak D match, TRBD2 (5 bases). Germline V gene data show CDR1 as MNHGY and CDR2 as SAAAGT. This CDR3 is built from 17 residues. The ends were cut back, 11 bases at V and 0 bases at J, with 23 bases in the middle. Written as DNA, the CDR3 is TGTGCCGCCATGGAGGAGCGGAAGATTAGCTCCTACAATGAGCAGTTCTTC. This codes for CAAMEERKISSYNEQFF.

The CDR3 DNA sequence: TGTGCCAGCAGTGAACTCGGGACAACCCAAGAGACCCAGTACTTC. It translates to CASSELGTTQETQYF. The chain combines TRBV2 with TRBJ2-5, with TRBD1 as a possible D gene (6 bases). The CDR3 length is 15 residues. V lost 2 bases, J lost 1 base, and 11 bases lay in between. Germline values: CDR1 SNHLY, CDR2 FYNNEI.

The chain carries TRBV19 and TRBJ1-2, with 7 bases lining up with TRBD1. Per the germline V gene, CDR1 is LNHDA and CDR2 is SQIVND (reference sequence). The CDR3 sequence is 14 residues long. J lost 0 bases, V lost 6 bases, and 4 bases had no gene match. DNA for the CDR3: TGTGCCAGTAGCAGGGACAGAGCTAACTATGGCTACACCTTC. It specifies CASSRDRANYGYTF.

The V call is TRBV7-9, the J call TRBJ1-1; D is undetermined. This CDR3 comprises 15 residues. Trimming pared 5 bases from V and 0 bases from J, leaving 13 bases between. Germline CDR1 SEHNR, CDR2 FQNEAQ (reference sequence). CDR3 sequence: CASSPGLTVNTEAFF. For the CDR3, the DNA is TGTGCCAGCAGCCCAGGTTTGACCGTGAACACTGAAGCTTTCTTT.

The rearrangement links TRBV11-3 to TRBJ2-1, with 7 bases that match TRBD2. Germline CDR1 reads SGHNT; CDR2 reads YENEEA. With V trimmed by 3 bases and J by 8 bases, 10 bases remained unmatched. The CDR3 totals 15 residues. The CDR3 DNA follows: TGTGCCAGCAGCTTGCTAGCGGACGTTCTGTATGAGCAGTTCTTC. Protein: CASSLLADVLYEQFF.